This TCR beta chain was obtained from a study of blood T cell repertoires in COVID-19. Germline V gene lookup returns CDR1 KGHSH and CDR2 LQKENI. The CDR3 runs to 16 residues. Trimming took 3 bases from V and 5 from J; bases not matched to a gene: 9. This clone was seen once. As processed by the authors: Quantification of nucleated cells was approximated via reference gene primer amplification. Clones were read by immunoSEQ multiplex PCR, and TCRdb kept only the in-frame ones, dropping some. The V and J calls and clone size are taken from that table; D and trimming were inferred from the DNA. In the table there are around 100,000 clones, 82% of which are singletons.

This chain uses TRBV18 with TRBJ1-4; 7 nucleotides agree with TRBD1. Sequenced sample: peripheral blood. The clonotype comes from a man in his 70s with acute or convalescent COVID-19. The DNA for the CDR3 is TGTGCCAGCTCACCGCAGCCGGGACAGCTAAATGAAAAACTGTTTTTT. This translates into CASSPQPGQLNEKLFF.